One and the same sample provided the 16 T cell receptor beta chains below, sequenced in a study of tumor-infiltrating lymphocytes in primary liver carcinoma. A primer matching the constant region was used to make TCR beta cDNA from approximately 0.45 ug of total RNA. ARM-PCR, slightly modified, supplied the TCR beta libraries through three nested multiplex PCR rounds. Each of the first two PCR rounds ran approximately 10 cycles with TRBV1-TRBV30 forward and C-beta reverse primers. TCRdb recomputed calls from the multiplex PCR reads with MiXCR, one row per CDR3 protein. Of just over 300,000 distinct CDR3 sequences in the sample, almost 60% were seen once. Both blood RNA, taken from unsorted whole blood, and germline DNA were extracted. Sequences were obtained from peripheral blood. The receptors come from a woman between 25 and 40 years old with primary liver carcinoma and hepatitis B virus infection.

V is TRBV28 and J is TRBJ2-7; TRBD1 matches at 8 bases. Losses at the gene ends were 1 base for V and 3 bases for J; bases not matched to a gene: 5. CDR1 and CDR2 (germline): MDHEN, SYDVKM. The CDR3 contains 15 residues. CDR3 residues: CASSLSRQGYYEQYF. The CDR3 DNA reads TGTGCCAGCAGTTTATCCCGACAGGGGTACTACGAGCAGTACTTC.

With respect to this clonotype: Sequence at one end of the junction differs from germline and may be a read error. The V and J genes are TRBV6-5 and TRBJ1-6; D may be TRBD1 (5 bases). Germline-derived CDR1 and CDR2 are MNHEY and SVGAGI. This CDR3 comprises 17 residues. The CDR3 here is CASSCLSGGGKDSPLHF. The CDR3 DNA sequence: TGTGCCAGTAGTTGTCTGTCAGGTGGGGGGAAGGATTCACCCCTCCACTTT.

The chain recombines TRBV6-6 with TRBJ1-5, with 7 positions matching TRBD1. V gave up 8 bases and J gave up 3 bases; unmatched junction bases: 10. This CDR3 is built from 15 residues. Germline V gives CDR1 MNHNY, CDR2 SVGAGI (reference sequence). The chain's CDR3 is CASVDRSHNNQPQHF. The CDR3 nucleotides are TGTGCCAGCGTGGACAGGTCTCATAACAATCAGCCCCAGCATTTT.

Comment on this clonotype: No conserved phenylalanine or tryptophan is present at the end of the CDR3, so a read error is the likely explanation. V usage is TRBV14 and J usage is TRBJ2-7; D not resolved. There are 11 residues in the CDR3. The V end lost 1 base, the J end lost 4 bases, and 2 bases lay between the germline ends. Looked up from germline, CDR1 is SGHDN and CDR2 is FVKESK. Written as DNA, the CDR3 is TGTGCCAGCAGCCAAGGGTACGAGCAGTACCTC. It translates to CASSQGYEQYL.

As to this clonotype: Likely a read error: the CDR3 ends without its conserved phenylalanine or tryptophan. The chain recombines TRBV29-1 with TRBJ2-5; D may be TRBD2 (6 bases). V was clipped by 6 bases and J by 3 bases, with 20 bases between them. CDR3 length equals 15 residues. Germline V gene sequence: CDR1 SQVTM, CDR2 ANQGSEA. CDR3 bases: TGCAGCGTCTCTTCGGGTGGGGACTTCGAAGAGACCCAGTACCTC. Translating gives CSVSSGGDFEETQYL.

This clonotype occurred many times. The V and J genes are TRBV11-2 and TRBJ1-5, with TRBD1 as a possible D gene (5 bases). The germline V and J ends were trimmed by 0 bases and 8 bases, with 20 bases remaining between them. CDR3 size: 17 residues. Germline loops: CDR1 SGHAT, CDR2 FQNNGV. The DNA of the CDR3 is TGTGCCAGCAGCTTAGATTTCGTGGGCCGACCCAGGGAGCCCCAGCATTTT. Amino acid sequence: CASSLDFVGRPREPQHF.

Comments on this clonotype: A much larger clone sits a single nucleotide away, making a read error possible. The chain links TRBV12-5 to TRBJ2-1; 9 bases match TRBD1. V dropped 0 bases and J dropped 9; count of bases not matched to a gene: 6. The CDR3 runs 15 residues. Germline lookup yields CDR1 LGHNT and CDR2 FRNRAP. CDR3 protein: CASGLVQQGASEQFF. The CDR3 DNA follows: TGTGCTAGTGGTTTGGTACAACAGGGGGCAAGTGAGCAGTTCTTC. The full variable domain, completed using reference TRBV12-5 and TRBJ2-1, is DARVTQTPRHKVTEMGQEVTMRCQPILGHNTVFWYRQTMMQGLELLAYFRNRAPLDDSGMPKDRFSAEMPDATLATLKIQPSEPRDSAVYFCASGLVQQGASEQFFGPGTRLTVL.

As to this clonotype: The CDR3 does not close with the conserved phenylalanine or tryptophan, likely indicating a read error. The gene calls are TRBV6-5 and TRBJ2-1, with TRBD2 identical over 12 bases. The CDR3 has 14 residues. V dropped 5 bases and J dropped 8; count of bases not matched to a gene: 4. CDR1 MNHEY and CDR2 SVGAGI come from the germline V gene. The CDR3 coding sequence is TGTGCCAGCAGTCCACTAGCGGGAGGCGATGAGCAGTTCTTG. It codes for CASSPLAGGDEQFL.

Turning to this clonotype: A much larger clone lies a single base off, so this may be a read error. The gene calls are TRBV6-2 or TRBV6-3 and TRBJ2-7; 11 bases map to TRBD1. Germline lookup yields CDR1 MNHEY and CDR2 SVGEGT. The CDR3 covers 15 residues. CDR3 residues: CAGSAPGQGGYEQYF. CDR3 coding DNA: TGTGCCGGCAGTGCACCGGGACAGGGGGGCTACGAGCAGTACTTC.

A remark on this clonotype: This is likely a read error, given that the CDR3 carries no conserved phenylalanine or tryptophan at its end. The chain couples TRBV7-9 to TRBJ1-2, with D possibly matching TRBD1 (5 bases). CDR3 length: 12 amino acids. Trimming pared 3 bases from V and 9 bases from J, leaving 11 bases between. Looked up from germline, CDR1 is SEHNR and CDR2 is FQNEAQ (reference sequence). CDR3 sequence reads: CASSFSSGSYTL. The CDR3 DNA is TGTGCCAGCAGCTTTTCCTCAGGGAGCTACACCTTA.

The genes are TRBV6-6 and TRBJ2-7; TRBD2 matches at 10 bases. CDR3 length: 13 amino acids. The germline CDR1 and CDR2 sequences are MNHNY and SVGAGI (reference sequence). J lost 5 bases, V lost 6 bases, and 4 bases had no gene match. The CDR3 loop reads CASRLAGEDEQYF. The CDR3 DNA reads as TGTGCCAGCAGGCTAGCGGGAGAGGACGAGCAGTACTTC.

This clonotype was observed a few times. The chain combines TRBV7-9 with TRBJ1-5, with a possible D match to TRBD1 (5 bases). Germline V CDR1 and CDR2: SEHNR, FQNEAQ (reference sequence). The V gene lost 5 bases and the J gene lost 5 bases, with 10 bases spanning the gap. The CDR3 is 13 residues long. CDR3 in amino acids: CASSSARDQPQHF. CDR3 in DNA: TGTGCCAGCAGCAGCGCCAGGGATCAGCCCCAGCATTTT.

This clonotype was seen at least ten times. The chain uses TRBV29-1 and TRBJ1-2; D gene ambiguous. V lost 5 bases and J lost 8, with 9 bases in between. The CDR3 sequence is 10 residues long. Germline assignment: CDR1 SQVTM and CDR2 ANQGSEA. Here the CDR3 reads CSVFADGYTF. In DNA form, the CDR3 reads TGCAGCGTTTTCGCAGACGGCTACACCTTC.

This clonotype showed up just a few times. The chain uses TRBV5-4 and TRBJ2-2; D gene uncertain. Germline loops: CDR1 SGHNT, CDR2 YYREEE (reference sequence). V lost 1 base, J lost 6 bases, and 4 bases lay in between. The CDR3 is 12 amino acids. CDR3 sequence (DNA): TGTGCCAGCAGCTTGAGACCCGGGGAGCTGTTTTTT. Protein sequence: CASSLRPGELFF.

At least ten counts were recorded for this clonotype. This chain joins TRBV4-3 and TRBJ2-3, with TRBD1 identical over 9 bases. Germline V gene sequence: CDR1 LGHNA, CDR2 YSLEER. CDR3 length: 18 residues. V lost 3 bases and J lost 6; bases outside the gene matches: 16. The CDR3 DNA reads as TGCGCCAGCAGCCATGATCCCGTACAGGGGGCGGTTCGGGATACGCAGTATTTT. Translated, it gives CASSHDPVQGAVRDTQYF.

This chain links TRBV7-9 with TRBJ2-1; maybe TRBD2 (7 bases). The CDR3 is 15 amino acids. The V and J ends lost 5 bases and 12 bases respectively, with 23 bases between them. The germline V gene has CDR1 SEHNR and CDR2 FQNEAQ (reference sequence). Here the CDR3 DNA reads TGTGCCAGCAGCCCGGAGGGGGGGCGGAATTTTGGGCAGTTCTTC. The encoded protein is CASSPEGGRNFGQFF. Full variable domain (missing parts from reference TRBV7-9 and TRBJ2-1): DTGVSQNPRHKITKRGQNVTFRCDPISEHNRLYWYRQTLGQGPEFLTYFQNEAQLEKSRLLSDRFSAERPKGSFSTLEIQRTEQGDSAMYLCASSPEGGRNFGQFFGPGTRLTVL.